Listed below are T cell receptor beta chains from one sample, sequenced in a study of blood T cell repertoires in COVID-19. Libraries were prepared by immunoSEQ multiplex PCR; TCRdb keeps only in-frame clonotypes and omits some of them. Of about 250,000 clones in the sample, around four fifths were seen once. Material for sequencing was peripheral blood. Receptors originate from a man in his forties or fifties with acute or convalescent COVID-19. CDR3s include the opening cysteine and the closing phenylalanine or tryptophan. The order of the fields is clone size, V gene, J gene, D gene, CDR3 length, CDR3 DNA, CDR3 protein. D genes are given only for firm matches. Clone size appears in some rows only: once, few, many, or a class for an expanded clone.

clone_size: .
v_call: TRBV29-1
j_call: TRBJ1-1
d_call: TRBD1
cdr3_length: 14
cdr3_nt: TGCAGCGTTGCCGTGGACAGGGAGTTCGCTGAAGCTTTCTTT
cdr3_aa: CSVAVDREFAEAFF

clone_size: .
v_call: TRBV7-2
j_call: TRBJ2-3
d_call: .
cdr3_length: 13
cdr3_nt: TGTGCCAGCAGCCCCTCGGTAGTTCATACGCAGTATTTT
cdr3_aa: CASSPSVVHTQYF

clone_size: .
v_call: TRBV27
j_call: TRBJ2-3
d_call: .
cdr3_length: 13
cdr3_nt: TGTGCCAGCACGCGGAGGGACACAGATACGCAGTATTTT
cdr3_aa: CASTRRDTDTQYF

clone_size: .
v_call: TRBV6-5
j_call: TRBJ1-2
d_call: .
cdr3_length: 11
cdr3_nt: TGTGCCAGCAAAAGCAACTATGGCTACACCTTC
cdr3_aa: CASKSNYGYTF

clone_size: few
v_call: TRBV4-3
j_call: TRBJ1-4
d_call: TRBD1
cdr3_length: 17
cdr3_nt: TGCGCCAGCAGCCAATCCACCCTGACAGGGGTTTCTGAAAAACTGTTTTTT
cdr3_aa: CASSQSTLTGVSEKLFF

clone_size: few
v_call: TRBV5-1
j_call: TRBJ1-1
d_call: .
cdr3_length: 15
cdr3_nt: TGCGCCAGCAGCAAATCCGGGACAAAGAACACTGAAGCTTTCTTT
cdr3_aa: CASSKSGTKNTEAFF

clone_size: .
v_call: TRBV2
j_call: TRBJ1-1
d_call: TRBD1
cdr3_length: 15
cdr3_nt: TGTGCCAGCAGTGGTTTCGGGGGCAGGGGGTCTGAAGCTTTCTTT
cdr3_aa: CASSGFGGRGSEAFF

clone_size: .
v_call: TRBV10-1
j_call: TRBJ2-3
d_call: TRBD2
cdr3_length: 19
cdr3_nt: TGCGCCAGCAGTGATCCGGGACTAGCGGGAGGCCTCTGCACAGATACGCAGTATTTT
cdr3_aa: CASSDPGLAGGLCTDTQYF

clone_size: .
v_call: TRBV5-1
j_call: TRBJ1-1
d_call: TRBD1
cdr3_length: 14
cdr3_nt: TGCGCCAGCAGCTCCGGACAGGTCAACACTGAAGCTTTCTTT
cdr3_aa: CASSSGQVNTEAFF

clone_size: .
v_call: TRBV18
j_call: TRBJ1-1
d_call: .
cdr3_length: 12
cdr3_nt: TGTGCCAGCGATCAGGGGAACACTGAAGCTTTCTTT
cdr3_aa: CASDQGNTEAFF

clone_size: .
v_call: TRBV2
j_call: TRBJ1-5
d_call: .
cdr3_length: 13
cdr3_nt: TGTGCCAGCAGTGTTTCCAGGGCTCAGCCCCAGCATTTT
cdr3_aa: CASSVSRAQPQHF

clone_size: .
v_call: TRBV2
j_call: TRBJ1-2
d_call: .
cdr3_length: 14
cdr3_nt: TGTGCCAGCGTGGGGGGTCTTACCGTCTATGGCTACACCTTC
cdr3_aa: CASVGGLTVYGYTF

clone_size: .
v_call: TRBV28
j_call: TRBJ2-7
d_call: .
cdr3_length: 14
cdr3_nt: TGTGCCAGCACCCCTGCAGGGTTAACCTACGAGCAGTACTTC
cdr3_aa: CASTPAGLTYEQYF

clone_size: .
v_call: TRBV7-3
j_call: TRBJ1-1
d_call: .
cdr3_length: 18
cdr3_nt: TGTGCCAGCAGCTTATCCGCGACAGGAGGATTAGGTGTCACTGAAGCTTTCTTT
cdr3_aa: CASSLSATGGLGVTEAFF

clone_size: .
v_call: TRBV18
j_call: TRBJ2-7
d_call: TRBD1
cdr3_length: 14
cdr3_nt: TGTGCCAGCTCACCACTGGACAGGAACTACGAGCAGTACTTC
cdr3_aa: CASSPLDRNYEQYF

clone_size: .
v_call: TRBV6-5
j_call: TRBJ1-3
d_call: .
cdr3_length: 15
cdr3_nt: TGTGCCAGCTCGGTCCAGGCACGGATTGGAAACACCATATATTTT
cdr3_aa: CASSVQARIGNTIYF

clone_size: .
v_call: TRBV5-1
j_call: TRBJ2-3
d_call: .
cdr3_length: 15
cdr3_nt: TGCGCCAGCAGCCCCATATCGACTAGCACAGATACGCAGTATTTT
cdr3_aa: CASSPISTSTDTQYF

clone_size: once
v_call: TRBV5-1
j_call: TRBJ2-1
d_call: TRBD2
cdr3_length: 15
cdr3_nt: TGCGCCAGCAGCTTGGGGGCGGGAGGGTGGAATGAGCAGTTCTTC
cdr3_aa: CASSLGAGGWNEQFF

clone_size: .
v_call: TRBV11-1
j_call: TRBJ2-1
d_call: .
cdr3_length: 14
cdr3_nt: TGTGCCAGCAGCTTATATTTCGAGCACAATGAGCAGTTCTTC
cdr3_aa: CASSLYFEHNEQFF

clone_size: .
v_call: TRBV7-2
j_call: TRBJ1-2
d_call: .
cdr3_length: 15
cdr3_nt: TGTGCCAGCAGCTTCTACTCATTACCTAACTATGGCTACACCTTC
cdr3_aa: CASSFYSLPNYGYTF

clone_size: .
v_call: TRBV3-1/TRBV3-2
j_call: TRBJ1-6
d_call: .
cdr3_length: 12
cdr3_nt: TGTGCCAGCGGCGTTGGGCCCGCCGTGCCCCACTTT
cdr3_aa: CASGVGPAVPHF

clone_size: once
v_call: TRBV15
j_call: TRBJ1-3
d_call: .
cdr3_length: 14
cdr3_nt: TGTGCCACCAGCAGAGGACCGAGGGGAAACACCATATATTTT
cdr3_aa: CATSRGPRGNTIYF

clone_size: .
v_call: TRBV5-8
j_call: TRBJ2-2
d_call: .
cdr3_length: 15
cdr3_nt: TGTGCCAGCAGCACGGGACTTCTACACACCGGGGAGCTGTTTTTT
cdr3_aa: CASSTGLLHTGELFF

clone_size: .
v_call: TRBV6-1
j_call: TRBJ1-1
d_call: TRBD1
cdr3_length: 15
cdr3_nt: TGTGCCAGCAGTGAAGAGGGACAGGCGAAAACTGAAGCTTTCTTT
cdr3_aa: CASSEEGQAKTEAFF

clone_size: .
v_call: TRBV6-5
j_call: TRBJ2-7
d_call: TRBD1
cdr3_length: 13
cdr3_nt: TGTGCCAGCAGCACCGGGACAGAATACGAGCAGTACTTC
cdr3_aa: CASSTGTEYEQYF

clone_size: .
v_call: TRBV29-1
j_call: TRBJ1-2
d_call: .
cdr3_length: 10
cdr3_nt: TGCAGCGTTCTTAGCTATGGCTACACCTTC
cdr3_aa: CSVLSYGYTF

clone_size: .
v_call: TRBV19
j_call: TRBJ1-1
d_call: .
cdr3_length: 15
cdr3_nt: TGTGCCAGTAGTCGCAGGGATTTAGGGGACACTGAAGCTTTCTTT
cdr3_aa: CASSRRDLGDTEAFF

clone_size: .
v_call: TRBV10-3
j_call: TRBJ2-5
d_call: TRBD2
cdr3_length: 16
cdr3_nt: TGTGCCATCAGCGCGGACGGCGGGAGCTACCAAGAGACCCAGTACTTC
cdr3_aa: CAISADGGSYQETQYF

clone_size: .
v_call: TRBV6-1
j_call: TRBJ1-1
d_call: TRBD1
cdr3_length: 15
cdr3_nt: TGTGCCAGCAGTGATTCGGACAGGGGGGGGACTGAAGCTTTCTTT
cdr3_aa: CASSDSDRGGTEAFF

clone_size: .
v_call: TRBV14
j_call: TRBJ2-4
d_call: .
cdr3_length: 15
cdr3_nt: TGTGCCAGCAGCCAAGTTCGGGGGTCCAAAAACATTCAGTACTTC
cdr3_aa: CASSQVRGSKNIQYF

clone_size: .
v_call: TRBV2
j_call: TRBJ1-2
d_call: TRBD1
cdr3_length: 18
cdr3_nt: TGTGCCAGCAGGGTCTCCCGGGACAGGCGAGAGCCTAACTATGGCTACACCTTC
cdr3_aa: CASRVSRDRREPNYGYTF

clone_size: .
v_call: TRBV7-8
j_call: TRBJ1-2
d_call: TRBD1
cdr3_length: 17
cdr3_nt: TGTGCCAGCAGCTTAGAAGGGTCGGGACAGGGAAGCTATGGCTACACCTTC
cdr3_aa: CASSLEGSGQGSYGYTF

clone_size: few
v_call: TRBV10-1
j_call: TRBJ2-1
d_call: TRBD1
cdr3_length: 14
cdr3_nt: TGCGCCAGCAGCTCCGGGACAGGGGGCAGGGAGCAGTTCTTC
cdr3_aa: CASSSGTGGREQFF

clone_size: .
v_call: TRBV2
j_call: TRBJ2-7
d_call: TRBD2
cdr3_length: 14
cdr3_nt: TGTGCCAGCAGTTATTCGCGGGAGGTCTACGAGCAGTACTTC
cdr3_aa: CASSYSREVYEQYF

clone_size: few
v_call: TRBV27
j_call: TRBJ2-1
d_call: TRBD2
cdr3_length: 15
cdr3_nt: TGTGCCAGCAGTTTAGGTAGCGGGGGAAACAATGAGCAGTTCTTC
cdr3_aa: CASSLGSGGNNEQFF

clone_size: .
v_call: TRBV30
j_call: TRBJ1-1
d_call: TRBD1
cdr3_length: 12
cdr3_nt: TGTGCCTTTCACAGGGGAAATACTGAAGCTTTCTTT
cdr3_aa: CAFHRGNTEAFF

clone_size: .
v_call: TRBV18
j_call: TRBJ1-5
d_call: .
cdr3_length: 14
cdr3_nt: TGTGCCAGCTCACCAGGGGGCCGGAATCAGCCCCAGCATTTT
cdr3_aa: CASSPGGRNQPQHF

clone_size: .
v_call: TRBV6-5
j_call: TRBJ1-2
d_call: TRBD1
cdr3_length: 12
cdr3_nt: TGTGCCAGCAGCTCCACAGGGGGTGGCTACACCTTC
cdr3_aa: CASSSTGGGYTF

clone_size: .
v_call: TRBV9
j_call: TRBJ1-3
d_call: TRBD1
cdr3_length: 17
cdr3_nt: TGTGCCAGCAGCCCGTCCGGGACAGGAATTTCTGGAAACACCATATATTTT
cdr3_aa: CASSPSGTGISGNTIYF

clone_size: .
v_call: TRBV12-3/TRBV12-4
j_call: TRBJ2-1
d_call: .
cdr3_length: 13
cdr3_nt: TGTGCCAGCAGTTCGAGCAGCGACAATGAGCAGTTCTTC
cdr3_aa: CASSSSSDNEQFF

clone_size: .
v_call: TRBV7-2
j_call: TRBJ2-1
d_call: TRBD2
cdr3_length: 15
cdr3_nt: TGTGCCAGCAGCTTGGGACTAGCGGGGTACAATGAGCAGTTCTTC
cdr3_aa: CASSLGLAGYNEQFF

clone_size: .
v_call: TRBV3-1/TRBV3-2
j_call: TRBJ1-2
d_call: .
cdr3_length: 15
cdr3_nt: TGTGCCAGCAGCCAAAGGGGGACGGGGCACTATGGCTACACCTTC
cdr3_aa: CASSQRGTGHYGYTF